This T cell receptor beta chain was sequenced during a study of T cell responses to AZD1222 COVID-19 vaccine. Study observations and caveats: No day 14 peak samples; only post-peak repertoires were characterized. White British donors predominated, females outnumbered males, and clonal diversity was possibly underestimated. Of spike-specific TCRs, nearly half reportedly target regions left unmutated in variants.

As concerns this clone: Its antigen is still unknown.

Trimming shortened V by 7 bases and J by 4 bases, and 13 bases separated the two germline ends. This CDR3 contains 13 residues. Germline V lookup: CDR1 MDHEN, CDR2 SYDVKM. Analysis merged second doses at about 4 or about 12 weeks. TCRdb keeps only in-frame clones here, not all; method: immunoSEQ multiplex PCR. The repertoire includes tens of thousands of clones, 90% of them detected once, and 2.5% to 4% sits in the top ten. This chain connects TRBV28 to TRBJ1-2; D may be TRBD1 (5 bases). The receptor's source is an adult who received the AZD1222 COVID-19 vaccine. The specimen comprised peripheral blood, sampled 28 days after the second AZD1222 dose. CDR3 region: CASIQGVGYGYTF. The CDR3 nucleotides read TGTGCCAGCATTCAAGGGGTTGGCTATGGCTACACCTTC.